This T cell receptor beta chain appears in the sequencing data of a study of blood T cell repertoires in COVID-19. The CDR3 runs to 14 residues. J lost 3 bases, V lost 6 bases, and 5 bases had no gene match. Germline loops: CDR1 ENHRY, CDR2 SYGVKD. TCRdb's table, derived via immunoSEQ multiplex PCR, lists solely in-frame clones and lacks some. The sample yields over 140,000 clones, about three quarters seen once. The TCR originated in a woman aged 50 to 60 who had recovered from COVID-19. The sequenced material came from PBMCs or T cells enriched from blood (not recorded which). V is TRBV10-3 and J is TRBJ2-7; 10 bases are a match to TRBD1. In DNA, the CDR3 is TGTGCCATCAGAAGGGGGACAGGGGACTACGAGCAGTACTTC. It translates to CAIRRGTGDYEQYF.